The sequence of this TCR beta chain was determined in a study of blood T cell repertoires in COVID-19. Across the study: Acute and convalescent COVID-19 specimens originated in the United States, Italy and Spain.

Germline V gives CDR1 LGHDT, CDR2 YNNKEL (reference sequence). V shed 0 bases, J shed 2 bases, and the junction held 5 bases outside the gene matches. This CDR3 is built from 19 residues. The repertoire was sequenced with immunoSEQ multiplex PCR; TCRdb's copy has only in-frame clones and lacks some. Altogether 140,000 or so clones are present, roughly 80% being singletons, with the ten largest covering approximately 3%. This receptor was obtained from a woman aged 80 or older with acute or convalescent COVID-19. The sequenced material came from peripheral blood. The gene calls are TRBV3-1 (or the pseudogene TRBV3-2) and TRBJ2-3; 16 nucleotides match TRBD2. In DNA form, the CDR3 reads TGTGCCAGCAGCCAAGAGGGACTAGCGGGGGGGCCCGTCACAGATACGCAGTATTTT. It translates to CASSQEGLAGGPVTDTQYF.